These T cell receptor beta chains were read from a single sample in a study of T cells after yellow fever vaccination. TCRdb passed the 5' RACE reads through MiXCR, listing each CDR3 protein once. Among almost 600,000 distinct CDR3 sequences listed, approximately 12% were seen once. The specimen comprised PBMCs, sampled on the day of the yellow fever booster vaccination. Receptors were obtained from a man between 25 and 39 years old who received the YFV17D yellow fever vaccine. Each CDR3 is given with its conserved first and last residue.

j_gene: TRBJ1-5
v_gene: TRBV14
CDR3aa: CASSPDRQVLNQPQHF

j_gene: TRBJ2-2
v_gene: TRBV7-3
CDR3aa: CASSLGTSDAGELFF

j_gene: TRBJ2-5
v_gene: TRBV2
CDR3aa: CATTGAIVETQYF

j_gene: TRBJ1-1
v_gene: TRBV6-1
CDR3aa: CASRPNRLREAFF

j_gene: TRBJ1-2
v_gene: TRBV20-1
CDR3aa: CSVRPANYGYTF

j_gene: TRBJ2-2
v_gene: TRBV7-7
CDR3aa: CASSLVGTGEELFF

j_gene: TRBJ1-2
v_gene: TRBV9
CDR3aa: CASSVAGTVNYGYTF

j_gene: TRBJ1-4
v_gene: TRBV12-3/TRBV12-4
CDR3aa: CASSWRDSGGEKLFF

j_gene: TRBJ2-3
v_gene: TRBV18
CDR3aa: CASSLPAASTDTQYF

j_gene: TRBJ2-7
v_gene: TRBV14
CDR3aa: CASSQAQTVSYEQYF

j_gene: TRBJ2-7
v_gene: TRBV2
CDR3aa: CASSEALLTYEQYF

j_gene: TRBJ2-1
v_gene: TRBV15
CDR3aa: CATSSSGTALNEQFF

j_gene: TRBJ2-5
v_gene: TRBV11-2
CDR3aa: CASSHRDRGQETQYF

j_gene: TRBJ1-2
v_gene: TRBV28
CDR3aa: CASYEGVFGYTF

j_gene: TRBJ2-7
v_gene: TRBV27
CDR3aa: CATQYPGEQYF

j_gene: TRBJ2-5
v_gene: TRBV29-1
CDR3aa: CSVSPQGETQYF

j_gene: TRBJ2-3
v_gene: TRBV7-2
CDR3aa: CASSLEDFPTDTQYF

j_gene: TRBJ1-5
v_gene: TRBV20-1
CDR3aa: CSARGGAGNQPQHF

j_gene: TRBJ2-1
v_gene: TRBV28
CDR3aa: CASSERQPGNNEQFF

j_gene: TRBJ2-5
v_gene: TRBV20-1
CDR3aa: CSATGLHRQETQYF

j_gene: TRBJ1-2
v_gene: TRBV18
CDR3aa: CASSPQAGDGYGYTF

j_gene: TRBJ2-1
v_gene: TRBV4-2
CDR3aa: CASSQDHRREDSYNEQFF

j_gene: TRBJ2-3
v_gene: TRBV7-2
CDR3aa: CASSFTWVKDTQYF

j_gene: TRBJ2-5
v_gene: TRBV7-7
CDR3aa: CASSPGLAREETQYF

j_gene: TRBJ2-5
v_gene: TRBV15
CDR3aa: CATSRDRYIQETQYF

j_gene: TRBJ1-4
v_gene: TRBV19
CDR3aa: CASTWGAGEKLFF

j_gene: TRBJ2-2
v_gene: TRBV28
CDR3aa: CASNPNTGELFF

j_gene: TRBJ2-1
v_gene: TRBV9
CDR3aa: CASSVESGGRFYNEQFF

j_gene: TRBJ2-2
v_gene: TRBV10-3
CDR3aa: CAISALDPNTGELFF

j_gene: TRBJ1-1
v_gene: TRBV7-8
CDR3aa: CASSPWTDLTEAFF

j_gene: TRBJ2-4
v_gene: TRBV15
CDR3aa: CATVLKSWAKNIQYF

j_gene: TRBJ2-7
v_gene: TRBV29-1
CDR3aa: CSAAGQGPTKQYF

j_gene: TRBJ2-3
v_gene: TRBV5-6
CDR3aa: CASSLRGPTPDTQYF

j_gene: TRBJ2-3
v_gene: TRBV18
CDR3aa: CASSLEISGYTDTQYF

j_gene: TRBJ2-1
v_gene: TRBV20-1
CDR3aa: CSARDVGGGSSYNEQFF

j_gene: TRBJ2-2
v_gene: TRBV5-1
CDR3aa: CASSLGDRATGELFF

j_gene: TRBJ2-1
v_gene: TRBV12-3/TRBV12-4
CDR3aa: CASSWVRLSYNEQFF

j_gene: TRBJ1-2
v_gene: TRBV4-3
CDR3aa: CASSTRPGDGYTF

j_gene: TRBJ2-5
v_gene: TRBV5-1
CDR3aa: CASSLGNGPEGETQYF

j_gene: TRBJ2-1
v_gene: TRBV29-1
CDR3aa: CSVVGRGEQFF

j_gene: TRBJ1-1
v_gene: TRBV21-1
CDR3aa: CASSKECAVGEAFF

j_gene: TRBJ1-1
v_gene: TRBV6-1
CDR3aa: CASRLGGNTEAFF

j_gene: TRBJ2-5
v_gene: TRBV21-1
CDR3aa: CASSKKGEDGRGLAQYF

j_gene: TRBJ1-4
v_gene: TRBV7-9
CDR3aa: CASSEQDSFVEKLFF

j_gene: TRBJ2-7
v_gene: TRBV11-2
CDR3aa: CASSPGGQGVSYEQYF

j_gene: TRBJ2-7
v_gene: TRBV18
CDR3aa: CASRTGRDSYEQYF

j_gene: TRBJ1-1
v_gene: TRBV9
CDR3aa: CASSVEGTGRGFF

j_gene: TRBJ2-3
v_gene: TRBV20-1
CDR3aa: CSARQTSGTTDTQYF

j_gene: TRBJ2-3
v_gene: TRBV6-1
CDR3aa: CASSPLGQVVGDTQYF

j_gene: TRBJ2-7
v_gene: TRBV20-1
CDR3aa: CSAISVLQGEQYF

j_gene: TRBJ2-1
v_gene: TRBV29-1
CDR3aa: CSVPAGSSYNEQFF

j_gene: TRBJ1-5
v_gene: TRBV15
CDR3aa: CATSRDPGGNQPQHF

j_gene: TRBJ2-3
v_gene: TRBV20-1
CDR3aa: CSANLGLAGVPDTQYF